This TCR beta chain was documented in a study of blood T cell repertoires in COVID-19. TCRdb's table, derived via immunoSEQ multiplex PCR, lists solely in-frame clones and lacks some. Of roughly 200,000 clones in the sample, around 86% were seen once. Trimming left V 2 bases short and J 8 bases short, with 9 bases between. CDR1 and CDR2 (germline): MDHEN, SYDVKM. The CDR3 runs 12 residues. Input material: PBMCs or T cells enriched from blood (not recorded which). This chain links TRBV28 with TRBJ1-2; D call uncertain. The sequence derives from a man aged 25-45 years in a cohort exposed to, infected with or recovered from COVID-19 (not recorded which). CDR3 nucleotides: TGTGCCAGCAGTTTAAAGACAACCGGCTACACCTTC. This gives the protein CASSLKTTGYTF.